Included here is one T cell receptor (beta chain) sequence, with context. The data originate from a study of OX40 agonist ivuxolimab in advanced cancers. Study context: Participants averaged approximately 65 years of age (range roughly 23 to 79) and were approximately 81% male. Prior checkpoint blockade (anti-PD-1, anti-PD-L1 or anti-CTLA-4) was permitted; under 50% had it.

The CDR3 is 12 amino acids. Germline lookup yields CDR1 SGHVS and CDR2 FNYEAQ. Trimming stripped 11 bases from V and 4 bases from J, with 15 bases between. Sequencing was performed with immunoSEQ multiplex PCR; in TCRdb, only in-frame clones are kept and a portion is missing. The table shows about 81,000 clones, with around 80% occurring only once. The receptor was derived from an adult with an advanced solid tumor such as melanoma, head and neck, liver or kidney cancer. The chain is built from TRBV7-6 and TRBJ2-7; possibly TRBD2 for D (6 bases). Here the sequenced sample was CD4+ or CD8+ T cells sorted from blood, taken in a trial of the OX40 agonist ivuxolimab. Written as DNA, the CDR3 is TGTGCCTCGGGAGCCTCCGGTTACGAGCAGTACTTC. Translating gives CASGASGYEQYF.